Presented here are 27 T cell receptor beta chains from one specimen sequenced in a study of blood T cell repertoires in COVID-19. TCRdb's table, derived via immunoSEQ multiplex PCR, lists solely in-frame clones and lacks some. Of roughly 120,000 clones in the sample, 88% were seen once. What was sequenced was peripheral blood. Receptor source: a woman between 45 and 65 years old with active or convalescent COVID-19.

V and J are TRBV27 and TRBJ2-5, with 12 positions matching TRBD2. After removal of 4 bases from V and 5 bases from J, the junction contained 14 bases not matched to a gene. Germline lookup yields CDR1 MNHEY and CDR2 SMNVEV (reference sequence). The CDR3 has 18 residues. CDR3 sequence: CASSSPQSSGRAGETQYF. The DNA of the CDR3 is TGTGCCAGCAGTTCCCCGCAGTCTAGCGGGAGGGCCGGTGAGACCCAGTACTTC.

The CDR3 loop reads CASSPRSGAEQYF. Written as DNA, the CDR3 is TGTGCCAGCAGCCCTCGCTCAGGGGCCGAGCAGTACTTC. This sequence joins TRBV3-1 (or the pseudogene TRBV3-2) and TRBJ2-7, with a possible D match to TRBD1 (6 bases). The CDR3 sequence is 13 residues long. Germline CDR1 and CDR2: LGHDT and YNNKEL (reference sequence). V lost 4 bases and J lost 6, with 13 bases in between.

This clone occurred a few times. J is TRBJ1-5 and V is TRBV6-5; the match to TRBD1 covers 8 bases. Germline V gene lookup returns CDR1 MNHEY and CDR2 SVGAGI. There are 15 residues in the CDR3. Trimming cost V 5 bases and J 7 bases; bases outside gene matches: 10. The CDR3, as DNA: TGTGCCAGCAGTACCGCAGGGGGCGCCAGGCAGCCCCAGCATTTT. Translated: CASSTAGGARQPQHF.

The CDR3 here is CASSSLLGTGNYNEQFF. The CDR3 DNA sequence: TGTGCCAGCAGTTCCCTCCTCGGGACAGGGAACTACAATGAGCAGTTCTTC. This chain links TRBV27 with TRBJ2-1; 9 positions match TRBD1. The CDR3 is 17 residues long. CDR1 is MNHEY, CDR2 SMNVEV, per germline (reference sequence). The trim removed 4 bases at V and 3 bases at J, leaving 10 bases unmatched.

The chain uses TRBV5-6 and TRBJ2-7; 9 nucleotides align to TRBD1. The germline CDR1 and CDR2 sequences are SGHDT and YYEEEE. The CDR3 is 14 amino acids. J lost 7 bases, V lost 4 bases, and 9 bases had no gene match. The CDR3 nucleotides read TGTGCCAGCAGCGCGGGACAGGGTCGAGGGGAGCAGTACTTC. This gives the protein CASSAGQGRGEQYF.

The table lists this clone with a count of one. The chain has TRBV6-5 and TRBJ2-5; a weak D match, TRBD1 (5 bases). Trimming removed 7 bases from V and 7 bases from J, with 10 bases in between. The length of the CDR3 is 11 residues. In germline, CDR1 is MNHEY, CDR2 SVGAGI. The CDR3: CASMGPATQYF. The DNA for the CDR3 is TGTGCCAGCATGGGGCCGGCGACCCAGTACTTC.

CDR3 loop: CAISGTGREQETQYF. The CDR3 bases are TGTGCCATCAGTGGGACAGGAAGGGAGCAAGAGACCCAGTACTTC. This rearrangement joins TRBV10-3 to TRBJ2-5, with 7 bases matching TRBD1. This CDR3 contains 15 residues. Germline-derived CDR1 and CDR2 are ENHRY and SYGVKD. Trimming at V came to 4 bases and at J to 2 bases, leaving 7 bases not matched to a gene.

The V and J genes are TRBV5-8 and TRBJ2-7; 8 bases are shared with TRBD2. The germline CDR1 and CDR2 sequences are SGHTS and YDEGEE. J was trimmed by 0 bases and V by 3 bases; bases with no gene match: 2. The CDR3 contains 14 residues. CDR3: CASSWGLGSYEQYF. The CDR3 region has the DNA TGTGCCAGCAGCTGGGGACTAGGCTCCTACGAGCAGTACTTC. Using reference TRBV5-8 and TRBJ2-7 for the parts outside the CDR3, the full variable domain is EAGVTQSPTHLIKTRGQQATLRCSPISGHTSVYWYQQALGLGLQFLLWYDEGEERNRGNFPPRFSGRQFPNYSSELNVNALELEDSALYLCASSWGLGSYEQYFGPGTRLTVT.

CDR3 amino acids: CASSFRGTPTDTQYF. The CDR3 DNA reads TGTGCCAGCAGCTTTAGGGGGACCCCCACAGATACGCAGTATTTT. V gene TRBV7-2 combines with J gene TRBJ2-3; a possible D gene is TRBD1 (6 bases). Per the germline V gene, CDR1 is SGHTA and CDR2 is FQGNSA. Trimming removed 3 bases at V and 2 bases at J, with 12 bases between. The CDR3 sequence is 15 residues long.

The chain carries TRBV11-2 and TRBJ2-5, with 11 bases aligning to TRBD2. Trimming took 4 bases from V and 9 from J; bases not matched to a gene: 13. There are 16 residues in the CDR3. Germline V gene lookup returns CDR1 SGHAT and CDR2 FQNNGV. The CDR3 DNA reads TGTGCCAGCAGCTCTCCGGCCGCTAGCGGGAGGTGGTCCCAGTACTTC. This encodes CASSSPAASGRWSQYF.

The J gene is TRBJ2-7, the V gene TRBV12-2; the D segment call TRBD2 is taken from the table without a DNA check. TRBV12-2 is a documented pseudogene. CDR3 length equals 16 residues. CDR3 in amino acids: CASRAPIRGSGGEQYF. The CDR3 nucleotides read TGTGCAAGTCGCGCGCCCATCCGGGGGTCGGGCGGCGAGCAGTACTTC.

The DNA of the CDR3 is TGTGCCAGCAGCGCGCTTAGCGGGAAGTACAATGAGCAGTTCTTC. This sequence encodes CASSALSGKYNEQFF. The chain carries TRBV14 and TRBJ2-1; TRBD2 matches at 8 bases. V was pared by 5 bases and J by 4 bases, with 7 bases of the junction left unmatched. The CDR3 runs 15 residues. CDR1 is SGHDN, CDR2 FVKESK, per germline.

This sequence joins TRBV6-2 or TRBV6-3 and TRBJ2-7; no definite D call. The germline gives CDR1 MNHEY, CDR2 SVGEGT. V was pared by 5 bases and J by 2 bases, with 4 bases between. This CDR3 is built from 11 residues. The CDR3 DNA reads TGTGCCAGCAGTCGTCCCTACGAGCAGTACTTC. This translates into CASSRPYEQYF.

The chain links TRBV5-1 to TRBJ1-3, with D uncertain. Trimming shortened V by 0 bases and J by 0 bases, and 7 bases separated the two germline ends. The germline V gene has CDR1 SGHRS and CDR2 YFSETQ. The CDR3 consists of 15 residues. The CDR3 nucleotides read TGCGCCAGCAGCTTGGACCCGAGCTCTGGAAACACCATATATTTT. The encoded protein is CASSLDPSSGNTIYF.

The chain combines TRBV5-1 with TRBJ2-2, with 9 bases identical to TRBD2. Germline values: CDR1 SGHRS, CDR2 YFSETQ. J was trimmed by 2 bases and V by 5 bases; bases with no gene match: 4. There are 15 residues in the CDR3. This CDR3 is CASSPAGGNTGELFF. Here the CDR3 DNA reads TGCGCCAGCAGTCCAGCGGGAGGAAACACCGGGGAGCTGTTTTTT. Filled out from reference TRBV5-1 and TRBJ2-2, the complete variable domain reads KAGVTQTPRYLIKTRGQQVTLSCSPISGHRSVSWYQQTPGQGLQFLFEYFSETQRNKGNFPGRFSGRQFSNSRSEMNVSTLELGDSALYLCASSPAGGNTGELFFGEGSRLTVL.

V usage is TRBV11-2 and J usage is TRBJ2-4, with D hard to call. Germline-derived CDR1 and CDR2 are SGHAT and FQNNGV. Trimming took 5 bases from V and 0 from J, leaving 8 bases between them. The CDR3 extends over 14 amino acids. CDR3 in DNA: TGTGCCAGCAGCCCCCCCATAGCCAAAAACATTCAGTACTTC. Translation: CASSPPIAKNIQYF.

The rearrangement joins TRBV6-5 to TRBJ1-2, with 7 bases aligning to TRBD1. The CDR3 runs to 12 residues. The V gene end was trimmed by 6 bases and the J gene end by 7 bases; junction bases not matched to a gene: 5. In germline, CDR1 is MNHEY, CDR2 SVGAGI. CDR3 residues: CASRGQEGGYTF. DNA for the CDR3: TGTGCCAGCAGAGGACAGGAAGGTGGCTACACCTTC.

This chain connects TRBV6-5 to TRBJ1-5; D call uncertain. The germline V and J ends were trimmed by 0 bases and 5 bases, with 8 bases remaining between them. CDR1 is MNHEY and CDR2 is SVGAGI in the germline V gene. The CDR3 is made up of 14 amino acids. The CDR3: CASSYSPGYQPQHF. The CDR3 DNA sequence: TGTGCCAGCAGTTACTCGCCAGGTTATCAGCCCCAGCATTTT.

The rearrangement uses TRBV3-1 (or the pseudogene TRBV3-2) and TRBJ1-2; 8 bases line up with TRBD1. The CDR3 contains 14 residues. V lost 4 bases and J lost 7; bases outside the gene matches: 8. Germline V lookup: CDR1 LGHDT, CDR2 YNNKEL (reference sequence). The CDR3: CASSRYEGQAGYTF. CDR3 coding DNA: TGTGCCAGCAGCCGATATGAGGGACAGGCTGGCTACACCTTC.

Of note for this clone: This same CDR3 is encoded by further DNA sequences in the sample. The genes are TRBV5-1 and TRBJ2-3, with 11 nucleotides matching TRBD2. With V trimmed by 0 bases and J by 2 bases, 2 bases remained unmatched. The CDR3 loop spans 16 amino acids. Germline values: CDR1 SGHRS, CDR2 YFSETQ. This CDR3 reads CASSLGLAGSTDTQYF. The CDR3 DNA is TGCGCCAGCAGCTTGGGACTAGCGGGGTCCACAGATACGCAGTATTTT.

The gene calls are TRBV6-5 and TRBJ2-5; D unclear. V was pared by 8 bases and J by 5 bases, with 15 bases between. The CDR3 contains 13 residues. Per germline, CDR1 MNHEY and CDR2 SVGAGI. The CDR3 DNA is TGTGCCAGCCAACAAAATCCCCTGGAGACCCAGTACTTC. This encodes CASQQNPLETQYF.

The CDR3 here is CASTSGSSYNEQFF. CDR3 DNA: TGTGCCAGCACGAGCGGGAGCTCCTACAATGAGCAGTTCTTC. This sequence joins TRBV27 and TRBJ2-1; 8 nucleotides match TRBD2. Germline trimming cut 7 bases from V and 0 bases from J; bases unmatched to any gene: 2. The CDR3 loop spans 14 amino acids. CDR1 MNHEY and CDR2 SMNVEV come from the germline V gene (reference sequence).

J is TRBJ2-3 and V is TRBV6-5; 8 bases are shared with TRBD1. V shed 6 bases and J 2 bases; nucleotides not matched to a gene: 4. Germline V gene sequence: CDR1 MNHEY, CDR2 SVGAGI. The CDR3 length is 14 residues. DNA for the CDR3: TGTGCCAGCAGCAGGGGGCAGCCCACAGATACGCAGTATTTT. The encoded protein is CASSRGQPTDTQYF.

This clone was picked up one time. V usage is TRBV11-1 and J usage is TRBJ2-3, with TRBD1 identical over 7 bases. J lost 1 base, V lost 3 bases, and 1 base had no gene match. CDR1 is SGHAT and CDR2 is FQDESV in the germline V gene (reference sequence). This CDR3 is 14 amino acids long. This CDR3 is CASSLGTGTDTQYF. The CDR3 nucleotides are TGTGCCAGCAGCTTGGGGACAGGCACAGATACGCAGTATTTT.

This chain uses TRBV11-2 with TRBJ2-1; D is unclear. V was cut by 1 base and J by 3 bases, with 10 bases left in between. The V gene's germline CDR1 is SGHAT and CDR2 FQNNGV. The CDR3 is made up of 15 amino acids. The CDR3 region has the DNA TGTGCCAGCAGCTTAGCCCACCAGGACTACAATGAGCAGTTCTTC. Amino acids: CASSLAHQDYNEQFF.

The rearrangement joins TRBV7-8 to TRBJ1-1; maybe TRBD1 (5 bases). CDR3 length: 13 residues. Trimming pared 3 bases from V and 0 bases from J, leaving 5 bases between. Germline CDR1 reads SGHVS; CDR2 reads FQNEAQ. The CDR3 loop reads CASSLTVNTEAFF. The CDR3 DNA is TGTGCCAGCAGCTTGACAGTGAACACTGAAGCTTTCTTT.

The chain uses TRBV6-5 and TRBJ2-7; D may be TRBD2 (6 bases). CDR1 is MNHEY, CDR2 SVGAGI, per germline. Trimming pared 8 bases from V and 2 bases from J, leaving 16 bases between. This CDR3 comprises 14 residues. The CDR3 reads CASGSVAEPYEQYF. The CDR3 region has the DNA TGTGCCAGCGGGTCGGTAGCGGAGCCCTACGAGCAGTACTTC.